The following is a T cell receptor beta chain sequence with its context. Its target is unknown. Deep level was the assay's run setting. Several immunoSEQ 96-well plates shared each subset's DNA, each plate a replicate. Clones were read by immunoSEQ multiplex PCR, and TCRdb kept only the in-frame ones, dropping some. Of under 2,000,000 clones listed, about 94% are singletons. Trimming shortened V by 5 bases and J by 2 bases, and 16 bases separated the two germline ends. Germline V gives CDR1 SGHVS, CDR2 FQNEAQ. The CDR3 spans 15 residues. These data originate in a study of shared clonotypes between healthy human individuals. For the study at large: Per donor, three plates held CD4 naive cells, three held CD4 memory, two held CD8 naive and one held CD8 memory.

Naive CD8 cells lacked CD45RO, underwent positive selection for CCR7 and left out terminally differentiated effector memory CD45RA+ cells. Overall study findings and caveats: Generally, naive subsets came out with larger estimated richness than memory subsets.

This receptor was taken from a man aged 18 to 30 in good health. The chain couples TRBV7-8 to TRBJ2-7, with unresolved D. Sequencing was done on a sample of naive CD8+ T cells sorted from blood. CDR3 nucleotide sequence: TGTGCCAGCAGCGATATCCAGTTACACCCCTACGAGCAGTACTTC. Encoded protein: CASSDIQLHPYEQYF.